This TCR beta chain came from a study of T cells in Graves' hyperthyroidism and ophthalmopathy. The V and J ends lost 3 bases and 3 bases respectively, with 14 bases between them. CDR3 length: 16 amino acids. Germline values: CDR1 LGHDT, CDR2 YNNKEL (reference sequence). The sample of blood was obtained at first hyperthyroidism diagnosis (before any ophthalmopathy symptoms). Amplification targeted TCR beta CDR3 regions from RNA transcripts. Carried out on the TCR CDR3, a first-round RT-PCR used the HTBI primer set. Each CDR3 protein gets one entry after TCRdb re-called the multiplex PCR reads with MiXCR. The table includes under 750,000 distinct CDR3 sequences, around 20% detected once. This clonotype was seen only a few times.

This sequence joins TRBV3-1 and TRBJ2-2; no reliable D call. The receptor was derived from a woman in her forties or fifties with Graves' hyperthyroidism that later progressed to Graves' ophthalmopathy. What was sequenced was blood. CDR3 in amino acids: CASSHLKTTDTGELFF. CDR3 nucleotides: TGTGCCAGCAGCCATCTTAAAACAACCGACACCGGGGAGCTGTTTTTT.